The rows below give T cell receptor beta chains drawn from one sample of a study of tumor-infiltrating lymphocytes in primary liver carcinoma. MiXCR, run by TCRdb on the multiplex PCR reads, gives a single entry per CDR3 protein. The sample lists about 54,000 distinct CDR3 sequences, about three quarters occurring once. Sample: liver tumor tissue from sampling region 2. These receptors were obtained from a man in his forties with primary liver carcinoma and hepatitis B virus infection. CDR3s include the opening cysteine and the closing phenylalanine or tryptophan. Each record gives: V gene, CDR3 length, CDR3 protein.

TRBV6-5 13 CVGSYTGNNEQYF
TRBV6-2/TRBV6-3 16 CASEPSSGGLQESQYF
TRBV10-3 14 CAISESRNQETQYF
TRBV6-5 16 CASIDSLGGNSNGYTF
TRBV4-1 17 CASSPQGTGVSNQPQHF
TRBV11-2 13 CASSLVLNERLFF
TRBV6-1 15 CASRGGEVSYNEQYF
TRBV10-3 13 CVIMRTESYDQYF
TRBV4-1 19 CASSRRLVAGGLSGYEQYF
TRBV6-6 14 CASSHSPGEETQYF
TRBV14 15 CASSPQGIPSIEASF
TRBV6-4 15 CGSSESEGYQETQYF
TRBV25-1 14 CANSKGFEAHEQFF
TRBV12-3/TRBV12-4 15 CASSPRGLKGEKLFF
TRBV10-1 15 CASGESSQYTGELFF
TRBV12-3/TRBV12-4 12 CTSSGTTDTQYF
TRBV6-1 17 CASSLPAAYPFTDTQYF
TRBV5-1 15 CASIEISGGVYEQYF
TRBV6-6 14 CASSKGQDNEKLHF
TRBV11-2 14 CASSLTDPGNEQFF
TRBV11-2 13 CASSLDFLDTLYF
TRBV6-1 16 CTSSQLAGLTTDTRYF
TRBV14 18 CVSSQPPLGQGAGYTQYF
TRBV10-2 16 CASSVARGWNTGELFF